Listed here are 31 T cell receptor beta chains from one sample, sequenced in a study of cytomegalovirus exposure and HLA in healthy donors. The primer mix had 60 Vbeta and 13 Jbeta primers. Data came from immunoSEQ multiplex PCR; TCRdb stores just in-frame clones and leaves some out. The profile covers under 200,000 clones, with around three quarters appearing a single time and 0.69% taken by the ten largest. The specimen sequenced was PBMCs. The receptors were sampled from a woman in her forties in good health and CMV-seronegative.

The table lists this clone with a few counts. V usage is TRBV2 and J usage is TRBJ1-5; D gene unclear. This CDR3 is 15 amino acids long. Germline V gene lookup returns CDR1 SNHLY and CDR2 FYNNEI. The V end lost 1 base, the J end lost 2 bases, and 9 bases lay between the germline ends. The CDR3 protein is CASSEERLGNQPQHF. In DNA, the CDR3 is TGTGCCAGCAGTGAAGAGAGGCTTGGCAATCAGCCCCAGCATTTT.

The chain joins TRBV21-1 to TRBJ2-7; the table's D call, TRBD1, was not checked against the DNA. TRBV21-1 is annotated as a pseudogene. The length of the CDR3 is 16 residues. The CDR3 DNA sequence: TGTGCCAGCAGCTCCCGATACAGGGGGCGCGCCTACGAGCAGTACTTC. Protein sequence: CASSSRYRGRAYEQYF.

The J gene is TRBJ1-4, the V gene TRBV6-6; no reliable D call. Germline CDR1 and CDR2: MNHNY and SVGAGI (reference sequence). V dropped 2 bases and J dropped 8 bases, with 9 bases sitting between them. CDR3 length: 13 residues. This CDR3 is CASSYGTGEKLFF. The CDR3 nucleotides read TGTGCCAGCAGTTACGGAACGGGGGAAAAACTGTTTTTT.

The chain recombines TRBV5-1 with TRBJ2-7; D is uncertain. Germline V CDR1 and CDR2: SGHRS, YFSETQ. This CDR3 region has 13 residues. V dropped 6 bases and J dropped 2 bases, with 12 bases sitting between them. CDR3 amino acids: CASNRVSPYEQYF. In nucleotides, the CDR3 is TGCGCCAGCAATAGAGTTAGCCCCTACGAGCAGTACTTC.

Note on this clone: The sample contains more than one DNA sequence encoding this CDR3. The chain has TRBV28 and TRBJ1-1; tentatively, D is TRBD1 (6 bases). Trimming took off 5 bases at V and 3 bases at J, with 13 bases between the two ends. Germline V gene data show CDR1 as MDHEN and CDR2 as SYDVKM. There are 14 residues in the CDR3. CDR3 nucleotide sequence: TGTGCCAGCAGTCCCGGGGGGCGCGACACTGAAGCTTTCTTT. This gives the protein CASSPGGRDTEAFF.

This clone was recorded a few times. The chain joins TRBV6-1 to TRBJ1-4, with TRBD1 matching 7 bases. V lost 6 bases to trimming and J lost 8 bases; unmatched junction nucleotides: 12. Germline V gene data show CDR1 as MNHNS and CDR2 as SASEGT. The length of the CDR3 is 15 residues. CDR3 coding DNA: TGTGCCAGCAGGACTTACGACAGGGTTGGGGAAAAACTGTTTTTT. It specifies CASRTYDRVGEKLFF.

Comment on this clone: Other DNA sequences in the sample encode the same CDR3. The gene calls are TRBV9 and TRBJ2-3, with D uncertain. The CDR3 is 13 amino acids. Trimming pared 2 bases from V and 1 base from J, leaving 5 bases between. The germline CDR1 and CDR2 sequences are SGDLS and YYNGEE. This CDR3 is CASSVSGTDTQYF. The CDR3 DNA reads as TGTGCCAGCAGCGTTTCAGGCACAGATACGCAGTATTTT.

The table lists this clone with a few counts. The chain couples TRBV6-1 to TRBJ1-5; D remains unclear. Trimming pared 10 bases from V and 3 bases from J, leaving 13 bases between. Germline V gene lookup returns CDR1 MNHNS and CDR2 SASEGT. CDR3 length: 13 residues. The CDR3 sequence is CATGEIHNQPQHF. CDR3 bases: TGTGCCACCGGTGAAATTCACAATCAGCCCCAGCATTTT.

V and J are TRBV19 and TRBJ2-7; D is perhaps TRBD2 (6 bases). The V gene lost 3 bases and the J gene lost 3 bases, with 15 bases spanning the gap. Germline V CDR1 and CDR2: LNHDA, SQIVND (reference sequence). CDR3 length: 15 residues. This CDR3 is CASSIGDLPHYEQYF. CDR3 coding DNA: TGTGCCAGTAGTATCGGGGACTTGCCACACTACGAGCAGTACTTC.

This clone has just a few counts. The V gene is TRBV11-2, the J gene TRBJ1-3, with D unclear. Germline V gene lookup returns CDR1 SGHAT and CDR2 FQNNGV. The CDR3 consists of 15 residues. With 4 bases removed from V and 0 bases from J, the gap between germline ends came to 10 bases. The CDR3 loop reads CASSSQLFSGNTIYF. The DNA for the CDR3 is TGTGCCAGCAGCTCCCAACTGTTCTCTGGAAACACCATATATTTT.

The chain couples TRBV5-1 to TRBJ1-1, with D uncertain. Germline-derived CDR1 and CDR2 are SGHRS and YFSETQ. This CDR3 spans 15 amino acids. Trimming stripped 2 bases from V and 4 bases from J, with 15 bases between. CDR3 coding DNA: TGCGCCAGCAGCTTCCCTCCGGGAGGAAGCACTGAAGCTTTCTTT. Translating it yields CASSFPPGGSTEAFF. Full variable domain (outside the CDR3, taken from reference TRBV5-1 and TRBJ1-1): KAGVTQTPRYLIKTRGQQVTLSCSPISGHRSVSWYQQTPGQGLQFLFEYFSETQRNKGNFPGRFSGRQFSNSRSEMNVSTLELGDSALYLCASSFPPGGSTEAFFGQGTRLTVV.

This sequence joins TRBV19 and TRBJ2-1, with TRBD1 matching 7 bases. The CDR3 consists of 13 residues. Per the germline V gene, CDR1 is LNHDA and CDR2 is SQIVND (reference sequence). The ends lost 7 bases at V and 8 bases at J; junction bases unmatched: 8. CDR3 in DNA: TGTGCCAGTAAGGGCAGGGGGATGGATGAGCAGTTCTTC. Amino acids: CASKGRGMDEQFF.

The DNA of the CDR3 is TGTGCCAGCAGCTTGGCCGGGACAGGTATCCAGCCCCAGCATTTT. It translates to CASSLAGTGIQPQHF. This sequence joins TRBV5-4 and TRBJ1-5; TRBD1 matches at 8 bases. The CDR3 extends over 15 amino acids. CDR1 SGHNT and CDR2 YYREEE come from the germline V gene (reference sequence). With 0 bases clipped from V and 7 bases from J, the junction kept 6 bases outside the gene matches.

The chain links TRBV6-1 to TRBJ1-1; D uncertain. V was shortened by 8 bases and J by 2 bases, with 9 bases between the two germline ends. The CDR3 is made up of 12 amino acids. Germline V gene sequence: CDR1 MNHNS, CDR2 SASEGT. CDR3 nucleotide sequence: TGTGCCAGCCGGAGGCCTAACACTGAAGCTTTCTTT. It codes for CASRRPNTEAFF.

The V and J genes are TRBV5-8 and TRBJ2-7; D perhaps matches TRBD1 (6 bases). The CDR3 spans 16 residues. V lost 6 bases and J lost 0, with 19 bases in between. Germline CDR1 reads SGHTS; CDR2 reads YDEGEE. CDR3 sequence (DNA): TGTGCCAGCAAACATCTTGGGGGCTCACCCTCCTACGAGCAGTACTTC. It codes for CASKHLGGSPSYEQYF.

The chain links TRBV27 to TRBJ2-5; 7 bases agree with TRBD1. CDR3 length equals 15 residues. The germline V gene encodes CDR1 MNHEY and CDR2 SMNVEV (reference sequence). V shed 0 bases, J shed 2 bases, and the junction held 3 bases outside the gene matches. CDR3 DNA sequence: TGTGCCAGCAGTTTATCACAGGGGCGGCAAGAGACCCAGTACTTC. It yields the protein CASSLSQGRQETQYF.

The V call is TRBV5-4, the J call TRBJ1-2, with TRBD1 matching over 7 bases. The CDR3 contains 16 residues. The J segment lost 3 bases and the V segment lost 4 bases, leaving 12 bases of the junction unmatched. Germline V CDR1 and CDR2: SGHNT, YYREEE (reference sequence). The CDR3: CASSPSPDRTYYGYTF. CDR3 in DNA: TGTGCCAGCAGCCCTTCCCCGGACAGGACCTACTATGGCTACACCTTC.

The chain has TRBV7-2 and TRBJ1-6, with D unresolved. Germline CDR1 is SGHTA and CDR2 is FQGNSA. Trimming removed 4 bases at V and 0 bases at J, with 10 bases between. The length of the CDR3 is 16 residues. The CDR3, as DNA: TGTGCCAGCAGCTGGGCAGTTAGCTCCTATAATTCACCCCTCCACTTT. As protein: CASSWAVSSYNSPLHF.

This rearrangement joins TRBV6-1 to TRBJ1-3, with no clear D. This CDR3 is 15 amino acids long. Trimming stripped 3 bases from V and 3 bases from J, with 12 bases between. Germline loops: CDR1 MNHNS, CDR2 SASEGT. The CDR3: CASSETSGGGNTIYF. CDR3 DNA sequence: TGTGCCAGCAGTGAGACATCGGGAGGTGGAAACACCATATATTTT.

This sequence joins TRBV10-3 and TRBJ1-1; D is unclear. The CDR3 length is 14 residues. Germline CDR1 ENHRY, CDR2 SYGVKD. V was cut by 0 bases and J by 11 bases, with 16 bases left in between. DNA for the CDR3: TGTGCCATCAGTGAGTCGACTCTCTCCCCTCGGGCTTTCTTT. Encoded protein: CAISESTLSPRAFF.

The genes are TRBV19 and TRBJ2-5; possibly TRBD2 for D (5 bases). Trimming stripped 6 bases from V and 5 bases from J, with 13 bases between. This CDR3 has 13 amino acids. Looked up from germline, CDR1 is LNHDA and CDR2 is SQIVND (reference sequence). CDR3 sequence (DNA): TGTGCCAGTAGCCCCTCCGGGGTGGAGACCCAGTACTTC. It codes for CASSPSGVETQYF.

This chain links TRBV27 with TRBJ2-7; D not certain. V dropped 2 bases and J dropped 6 bases, with 5 bases sitting between them. Germline assignment: CDR1 MNHEY and CDR2 SMNVEV (reference sequence). The CDR3 length is 11 residues. The CDR3 bases are TGTGCCAGCAGTTTAGGGCTCGAGCAGTACTTC. This encodes CASSLGLEQYF.

A single count supports this clone. The chain joins TRBV19 to TRBJ1-2; D ambiguous. Germline lookup yields CDR1 LNHDA and CDR2 SQIVND (reference sequence). The ends were cut back, 3 bases at V and 3 bases at J, with 11 bases in the middle. CDR3 size: 14 residues. The CDR3 region is CASSIVRSDYGYTF. The DNA of the CDR3 is TGTGCCAGTAGTATCGTACGCAGTGACTATGGCTACACCTTC.

This sequence joins TRBV5-8 and TRBJ1-2, with D uncertain. Trimming cost V 6 bases and J 8 bases, with 26 bases left between them. Germline V gene sequence: CDR1 SGHTS, CDR2 YDEGEE. The CDR3 sequence is 16 residues long. The CDR3 DNA sequence: TGTGCCAGCACCCCACCGGTCCGGGCCGGAGGGATAGGCTACACCTTC. Translating gives CASTPPVRAGGIGYTF. The full variable domain, completed using reference TRBV5-8 and TRBJ1-2, is EAGVTQSPTHLIKTRGQQATLRCSPISGHTSVYWYQQALGLGLQFLLWYDEGEERNRGNFPPRFSGRQFPNYSSELNVNALELEDSALYLCASTPPVRAGGIGYTFGSGTRLTVV.

The chain links TRBV13 to TRBJ2-5; 8 bases are shared with TRBD1. With the DNA end fitting TRBJ2-7 better, the J assignment may be wrong. CDR3 size: 13 residues. CDR1 and CDR2 (germline): PRHDT, FYEKMQ (reference sequence). CDR3: CASSPDRGREQYF. As DNA, the CDR3 is TGTGCCAGCAGCCCCGACAGGGGTCGCGAGCAGTACTTC.

This chain connects TRBV6-6 to TRBJ2-2; 7 bases fit TRBD1. Unmatched junction bases numbered 2, after V lost 6 bases and J lost 1 base. The germline V gene has CDR1 MNHNY and CDR2 SVGAGI (reference sequence). This CDR3 is 14 amino acids long. The CDR3 here is CASRRQGNTGELFF. In DNA form, the CDR3 reads TGTGCCAGCAGGAGACAGGGGAACACCGGGGAGCTGTTTTTT.

The CDR3 region has the DNA TGCAGCGTTTCGGGACTAGCGAAAGGGGAGCAGTACTTC. Translation gives CSVSGLAKGEQYF. The chain combines TRBV29-1 with TRBJ2-7, with 10 bases fitting TRBD2. Unmatched junction bases numbered 8, after V lost 5 bases and J lost 7 bases. The CDR3 has 13 amino acids. Germline V gene lookup returns CDR1 SQVTM and CDR2 ANQGSEA.

The chain uses TRBV11-2 and TRBJ2-7, with TRBD1 matching over 7 bases. V shed 5 bases and J 3 bases; nucleotides not matched to a gene: 13. Germline V lookup: CDR1 SGHAT, CDR2 FQNNGV. The length of the CDR3 is 16 residues. The CDR3, as DNA: TGTGCCAGCAGCCGGACGGGACAGCCAACCCTCTACGAGCAGTACTTC. Translating it yields CASSRTGQPTLYEQYF.

The V call is TRBV5-1, the J call TRBJ2-5, with 9 bases matching TRBD2. The better agreement between TRBJ2-7 and the DNA end casts doubt on the J call. This CDR3 has 15 residues. Germline CDR1 SGHRS, CDR2 YFSETQ. This CDR3 reads CASSRNSGGGYEQYF. CDR3 sequence (DNA): TGCGCCAGCAGCCGTAATAGCGGGGGAGGCTACGAGCAGTACTTC.

This clone was observed a few times. This chain uses TRBV6-5 with TRBJ2-1; tentative D call: TRBD1 (6 bases). This CDR3 is built from 13 residues. Trimming left V 11 bases short and J 2 bases short, with 13 bases between. In germline, CDR1 is MNHEY, CDR2 SVGAGI. CDR3 loop: CASQRGTYNEQFF. The CDR3 region has the DNA TGTGCCTCCCAAAGGGGGACCTACAATGAGCAGTTCTTC.

V gene TRBV4-3 combines with J gene TRBJ2-3; TRBD1 matches at 9 bases. Germline values: CDR1 LGHNA, CDR2 YSLEER. V lost 4 bases to trimming and J lost 6 bases; unmatched junction nucleotides: 8. The CDR3 length is 15 residues. The CDR3 DNA reads as TGCGCCAGCAGCCGAGAGGGACAGGGATCCGATACGCAGTATTTT. It is translated as CASSREGQGSDTQYF.